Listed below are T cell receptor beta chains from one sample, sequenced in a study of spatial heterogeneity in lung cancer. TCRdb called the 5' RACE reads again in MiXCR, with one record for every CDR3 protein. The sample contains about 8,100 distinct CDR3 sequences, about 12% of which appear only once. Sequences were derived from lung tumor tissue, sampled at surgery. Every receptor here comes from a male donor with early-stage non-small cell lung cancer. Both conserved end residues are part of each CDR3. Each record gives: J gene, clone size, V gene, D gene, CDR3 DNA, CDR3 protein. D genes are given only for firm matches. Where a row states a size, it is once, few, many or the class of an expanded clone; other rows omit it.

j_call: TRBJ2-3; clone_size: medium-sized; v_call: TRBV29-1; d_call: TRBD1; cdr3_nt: TGCAGCGTTGCAGCCGGGACAGGGGGCGCAGATACGCAGTATTTT; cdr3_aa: CSVAAGTGGADTQYF
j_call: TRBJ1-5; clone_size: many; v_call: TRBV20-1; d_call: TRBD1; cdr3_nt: TGCAGTGCTAGGATACAGGGGGGGCTGGAAGCTTTTAGCAATCAGCCCCAGCATTTT; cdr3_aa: CSARIQGGLEAFSNQPQHF
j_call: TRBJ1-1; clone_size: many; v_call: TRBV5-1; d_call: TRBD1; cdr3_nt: TGCGCCAGCAGCGTCGGTGACAGGGGGAGAAGGACTGAAGCTTTCTTT; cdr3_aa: CASSVGDRGRRTEAFF
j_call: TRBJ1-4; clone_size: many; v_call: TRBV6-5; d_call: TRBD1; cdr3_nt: TGTGCCAGCAGTTACTCGGGACAGGGGGCGAGAGAAAAACTGTTTTTT; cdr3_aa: CASSYSGQGAREKLFF
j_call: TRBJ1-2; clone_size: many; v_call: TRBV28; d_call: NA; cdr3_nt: TGTGCCAGCAAAATAGACAGCACTTATGGCTACACCTTC; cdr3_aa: CASKIDSTYGYTF
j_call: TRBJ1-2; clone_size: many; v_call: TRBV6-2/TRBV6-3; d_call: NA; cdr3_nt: TGTGCCAGCAGTTCCATAAACTATGGCTACACCTTC; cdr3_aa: CASSSINYGYTF
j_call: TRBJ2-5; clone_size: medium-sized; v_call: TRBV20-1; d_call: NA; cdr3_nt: TGCAGTGCTAGTCGGGGTGGTTGGTACCAAGAGACCCAGTACTTC; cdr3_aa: CSASRGGWYQETQYF
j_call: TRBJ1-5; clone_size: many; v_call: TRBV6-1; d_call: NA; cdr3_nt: TGTGCCAGCAGCCCCCTTGGGGTTTCCCAGCATTTT; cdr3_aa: CASSPLGVSQHF
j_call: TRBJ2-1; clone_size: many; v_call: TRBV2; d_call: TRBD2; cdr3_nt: TGTGCCAGCAGTGAAAAGGTCTTGGCTAGCGGAACTTATGAGCAGTTCTTC; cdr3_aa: CASSEKVLASGTYEQFF
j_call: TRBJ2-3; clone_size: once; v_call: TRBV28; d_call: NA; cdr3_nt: TGTGCCAGCAGTCCCCGTGTCCGCCCAAGGCAGTATTTT; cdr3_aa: CASSPRVRPRQYF
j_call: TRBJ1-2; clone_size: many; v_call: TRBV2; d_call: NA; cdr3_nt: TGTGCCAGCAGTGACCTGACAGAATATGGCTACACCTTC; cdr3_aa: CASSDLTEYGYTF
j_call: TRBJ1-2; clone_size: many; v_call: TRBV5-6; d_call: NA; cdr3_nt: TGTGCCAGCAGCCTGGGACATTGGTATGGCTACACCTTC; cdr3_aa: CASSLGHWYGYTF
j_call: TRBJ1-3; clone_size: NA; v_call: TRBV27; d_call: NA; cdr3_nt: TGTGCCAGCAGTCAGGGGACGTATCCCTCTGGAAACACCATATATTTT; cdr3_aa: CASSQGTYPSGNTIYF
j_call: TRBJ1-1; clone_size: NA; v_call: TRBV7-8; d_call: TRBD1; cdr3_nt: TGTGCCAGCAGCCTATACTCTTCTCAGGGGGGGACAAACACTGAAGCTTTCTTT; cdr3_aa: CASSLYSSQGGTNTEAFF
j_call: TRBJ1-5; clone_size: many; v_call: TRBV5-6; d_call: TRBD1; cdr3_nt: TGTGCCAGCAGCTTGGGTGCAGGGGGTGGCAATCAGCCCCAGCATTTT; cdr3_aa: CASSLGAGGGNQPQHF
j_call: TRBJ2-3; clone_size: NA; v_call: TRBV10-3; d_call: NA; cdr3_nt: TGTGCCATCAGTGAGCAGGGTGGTCAAGATACGCAGTATTTT; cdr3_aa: CAISEQGGQDTQYF
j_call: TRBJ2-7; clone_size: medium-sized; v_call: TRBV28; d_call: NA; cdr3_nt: TGTGCCAGCAGTCCTGGGGGACGCTACGAGCAGTACTTC; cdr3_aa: CASSPGGRYEQYF
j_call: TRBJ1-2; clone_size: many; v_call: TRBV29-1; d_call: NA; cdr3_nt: TGCAGCGTTGAGAGGGGCCTACAGGGTAATGGCTACACCTTC; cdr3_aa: CSVERGLQGNGYTF
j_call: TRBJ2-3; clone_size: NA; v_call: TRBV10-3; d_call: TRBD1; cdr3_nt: TGTGCCATCAGTCGACAGGGGGGCACAGATACGCAGTATTTT; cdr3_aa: CAISRQGGTDTQYF
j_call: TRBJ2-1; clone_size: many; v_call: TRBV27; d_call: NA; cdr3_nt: TGTGCCAGCAGTATGACTCGTTTCTACAATGAGCAGTTCTTC; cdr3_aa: CASSMTRFYNEQFF
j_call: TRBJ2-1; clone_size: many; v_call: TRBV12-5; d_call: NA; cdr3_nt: TGTGCTAGTGGTTTAACAGTCACTGGCGAGACGAATGAGCAGTTCTTC; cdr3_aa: CASGLTVTGETNEQFF
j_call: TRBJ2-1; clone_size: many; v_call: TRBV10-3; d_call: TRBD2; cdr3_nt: TGTGCCATCAGTGACGCGGTGGCGGGAGCCTACAATGAGCAGTTCTTC; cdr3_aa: CAISDAVAGAYNEQFF
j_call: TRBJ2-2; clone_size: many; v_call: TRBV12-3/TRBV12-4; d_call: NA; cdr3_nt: TGTGCCAGCACCACCCCGGAGCAGATTAACACCGGGGAGCTGTTTTTT; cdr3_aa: CASTTPEQINTGELFF
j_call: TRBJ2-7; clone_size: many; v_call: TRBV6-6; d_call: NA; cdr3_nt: TGTGCCAGCAGTTACTCCGGCGGCTACCCTCTGGACGAGCAGTACTTC; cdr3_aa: CASSYSGGYPLDEQYF
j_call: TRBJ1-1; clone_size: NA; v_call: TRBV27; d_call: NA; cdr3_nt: TGTGCCAGCACCCCTATGGGGGTCGTCAGGGACACTGAAGCTTTCTTT; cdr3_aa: CASTPMGVVRDTEAFF
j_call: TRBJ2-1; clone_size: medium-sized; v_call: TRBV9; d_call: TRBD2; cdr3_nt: TGTGCCAGCAGCGTCACTAGCGGCGGCGGAAGTGAGCAGTTCTTC; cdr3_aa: CASSVTSGGGSEQFF
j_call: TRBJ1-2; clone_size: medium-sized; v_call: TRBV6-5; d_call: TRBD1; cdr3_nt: TGTGCCAGCAGTTCCGGACAGGGGAGGCTCTATGGCTATGGCTACACCTTC; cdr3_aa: CASSSGQGRLYGYGYTF
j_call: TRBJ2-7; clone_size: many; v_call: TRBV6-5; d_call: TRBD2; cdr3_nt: TGTGCCAGCAGCATCGGGACTAGCGGGTCCTACGAGCAGTACTTC; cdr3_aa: CASSIGTSGSYEQYF
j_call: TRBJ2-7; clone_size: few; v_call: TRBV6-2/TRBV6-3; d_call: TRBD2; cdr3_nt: TGTGCCAGCGCGGGACTAGCTCTGTACGAGCAGTACTTC; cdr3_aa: CASAGLALYEQYF
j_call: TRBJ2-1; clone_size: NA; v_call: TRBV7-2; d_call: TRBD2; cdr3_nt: TGTGCCAGCAGCTCTCTAGCGGGAGGGCTAGGTAGCTCCTACAATGAGCAGTTCTTC; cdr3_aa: CASSSLAGGLGSSYNEQFF
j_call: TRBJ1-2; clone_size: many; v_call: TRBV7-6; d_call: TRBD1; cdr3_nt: TGTGCCAGCAGCTTAGGGGGACAGAACTACACCTTC; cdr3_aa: CASSLGGQNYTF
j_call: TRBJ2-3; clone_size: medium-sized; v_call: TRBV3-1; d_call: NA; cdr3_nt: TGTGCCAGCAGCCAAGGGTGGGGGAAGGGAACCACAGATACGCAGTATTTT; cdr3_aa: CASSQGWGKGTTDTQYF
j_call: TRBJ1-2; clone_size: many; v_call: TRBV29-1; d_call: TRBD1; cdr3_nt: TGCAGCGTCCTAAGGACAGGGGGCGGAGTGGAAACCTTC; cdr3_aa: CSVLRTGGGVETF